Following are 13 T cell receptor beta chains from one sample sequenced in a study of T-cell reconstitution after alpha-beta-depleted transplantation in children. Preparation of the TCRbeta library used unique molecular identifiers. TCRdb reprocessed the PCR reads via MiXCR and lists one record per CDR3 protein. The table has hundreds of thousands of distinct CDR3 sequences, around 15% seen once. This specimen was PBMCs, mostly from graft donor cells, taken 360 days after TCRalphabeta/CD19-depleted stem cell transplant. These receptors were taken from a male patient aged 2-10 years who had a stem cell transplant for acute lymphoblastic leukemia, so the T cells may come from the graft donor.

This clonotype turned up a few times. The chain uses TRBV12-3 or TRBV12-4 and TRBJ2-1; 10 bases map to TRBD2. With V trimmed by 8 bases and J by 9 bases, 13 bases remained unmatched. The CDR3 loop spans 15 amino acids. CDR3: CASDLGSGRVVEQFF. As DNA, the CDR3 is TGTGCCAGCGACCTGGGGAGCGGGAGGGTGGTTGAGCAGTTCTTC.

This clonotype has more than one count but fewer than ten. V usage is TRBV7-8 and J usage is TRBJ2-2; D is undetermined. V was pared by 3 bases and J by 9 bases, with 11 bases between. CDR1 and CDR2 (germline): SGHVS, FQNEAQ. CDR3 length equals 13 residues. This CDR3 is CASSFSGSRELFF. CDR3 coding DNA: TGTGCCAGCAGCTTCTCTGGCAGCCGGGAGCTGTTTTTT.

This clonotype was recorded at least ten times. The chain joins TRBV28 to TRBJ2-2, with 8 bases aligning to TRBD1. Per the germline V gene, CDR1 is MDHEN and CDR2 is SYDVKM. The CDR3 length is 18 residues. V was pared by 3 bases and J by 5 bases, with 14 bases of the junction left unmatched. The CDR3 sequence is CASSFGRRTGRRTGELFF. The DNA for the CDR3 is TGTGCCAGCAGTTTCGGACGCCGGACAGGGAGGAGAACCGGGGAGCTGTTTTTT.

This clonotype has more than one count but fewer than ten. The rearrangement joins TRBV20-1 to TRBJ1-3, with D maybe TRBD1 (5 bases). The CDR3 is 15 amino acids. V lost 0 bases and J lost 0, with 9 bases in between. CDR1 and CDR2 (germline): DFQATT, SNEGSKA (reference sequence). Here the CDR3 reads CSARETESSGNTIYF. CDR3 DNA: TGCAGTGCTAGAGAGACAGAATCCTCTGGAAACACCATATATTTT.

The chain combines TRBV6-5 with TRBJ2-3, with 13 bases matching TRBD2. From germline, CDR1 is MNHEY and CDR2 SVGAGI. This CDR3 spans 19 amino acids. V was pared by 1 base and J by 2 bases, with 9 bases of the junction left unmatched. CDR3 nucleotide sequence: TGTGCCAGCAGTTACTTGCGGCCGGGACTAGCGGGATTCACAGATACGCAGTATTTT. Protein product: CASSYLRPGLAGFTDTQYF.

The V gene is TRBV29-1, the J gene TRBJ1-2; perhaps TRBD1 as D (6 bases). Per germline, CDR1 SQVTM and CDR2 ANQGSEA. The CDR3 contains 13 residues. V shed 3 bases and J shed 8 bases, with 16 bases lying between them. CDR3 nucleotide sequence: TGCAGCGTTGATTGGGGGGCGGTGGCAGGCTACACCTTC. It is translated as CSVDWGAVAGYTF.

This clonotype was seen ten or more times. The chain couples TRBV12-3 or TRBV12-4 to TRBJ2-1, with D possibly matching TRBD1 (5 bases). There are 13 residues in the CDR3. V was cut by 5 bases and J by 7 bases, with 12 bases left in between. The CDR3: CASSQQGANEQFF. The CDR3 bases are TGTGCCAGCAGTCAACAAGGGGCTAATGAGCAGTTCTTC.

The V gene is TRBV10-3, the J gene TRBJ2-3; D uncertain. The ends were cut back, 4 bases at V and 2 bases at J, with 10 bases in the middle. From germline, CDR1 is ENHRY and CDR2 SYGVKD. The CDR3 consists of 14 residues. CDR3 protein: CAISAKLDTDTQYF. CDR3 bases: TGTGCCATCAGTGCCAAGCTGGACACAGATACGCAGTATTTT.

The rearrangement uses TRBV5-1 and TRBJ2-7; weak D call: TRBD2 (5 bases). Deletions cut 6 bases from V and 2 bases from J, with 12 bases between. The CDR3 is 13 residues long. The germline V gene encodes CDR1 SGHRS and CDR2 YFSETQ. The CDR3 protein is CASKVGDPYEQYF. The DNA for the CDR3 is TGCGCCAGCAAGGTGGGAGACCCCTACGAGCAGTACTTC.

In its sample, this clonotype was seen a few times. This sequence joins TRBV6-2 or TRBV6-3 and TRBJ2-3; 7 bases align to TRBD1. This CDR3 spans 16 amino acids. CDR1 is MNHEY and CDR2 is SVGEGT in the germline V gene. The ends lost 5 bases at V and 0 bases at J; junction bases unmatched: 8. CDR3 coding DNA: TGTGCCAGCAGTCCTAACAGGGGCCTAAGCACAGATACGCAGTATTTT. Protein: CASSPNRGLSTDTQYF.

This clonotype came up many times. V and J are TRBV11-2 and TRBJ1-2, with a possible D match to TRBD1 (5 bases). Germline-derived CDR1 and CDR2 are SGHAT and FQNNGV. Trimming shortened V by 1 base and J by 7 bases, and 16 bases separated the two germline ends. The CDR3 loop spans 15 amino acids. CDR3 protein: CASSLGPGITAGYTF. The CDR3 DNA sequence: TGTGCCAGCAGCTTAGGGCCAGGGATTACGGCTGGCTACACCTTC.

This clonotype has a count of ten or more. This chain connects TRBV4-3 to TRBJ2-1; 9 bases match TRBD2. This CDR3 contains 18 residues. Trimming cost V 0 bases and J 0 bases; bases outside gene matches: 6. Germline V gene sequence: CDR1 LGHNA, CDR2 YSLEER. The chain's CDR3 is CASSQDPATSGSYNEQFF. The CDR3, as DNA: TGCGCCAGCAGCCAAGATCCCGCGACTAGCGGCTCCTACAATGAGCAGTTCTTC.

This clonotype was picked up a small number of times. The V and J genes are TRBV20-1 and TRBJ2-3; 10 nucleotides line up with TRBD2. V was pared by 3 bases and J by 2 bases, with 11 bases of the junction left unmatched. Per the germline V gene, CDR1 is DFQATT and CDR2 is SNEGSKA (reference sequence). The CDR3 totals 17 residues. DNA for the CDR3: TGCAGTGCTAGGTCACTAGCGGGAAAGCCTATCACAGATACGCAGTATTTT. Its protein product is CSARSLAGKPITDTQYF.